The text below deals with one T cell receptor (beta chain). Its specificity is not known. Trimming removed 4 bases from V and 8 bases from J; junction bases left unmatched: 11. Germline V gives CDR1 SGHTA, CDR2 FQGNSA. CDR3 length: 15 amino acids. The time point was: pre-sensitization, week 0. Specified treatment: therapeutic diphenylcyclopropenone sensitization with weekly scalp DPC. Unfractionated whole blood yielded the extracted total RNA. This sample was included in a study of human T cells and chemical hapten exposure. Study-wide context: The study sensitized with 2% DPC on a 2 cm by 2 cm patch of upper inner arm skin. Per-sample TCR yields varied mainly from small pooled library volume differences.

TCRdb itself ran the RACE reads through MiXCR, one entry per CDR3 protein. The sample yields about 85,000 distinct CDR3 sequences, over 6.5% seen once. Points from the study as a whole: Patch test score was positively correlated with the counts of PT1 expanded TCRs.

Sequencing was performed on whole blood, taken in connection with sensitization to the hapten diphenylcyclopropenone (DPC). This TCR came from a man in his forties with alopecia areata. Some clones in this sample may be carry-over from other donors' samples. The J gene is TRBJ2-4, the V gene TRBV7-2, with 7 bases lining up with TRBD1. The CDR3 is CASSSGGPQGDIQYF. In nucleotides, the CDR3 is TGTGCCAGCAGCTCAGGGGGACCCCAAGGAGACATTCAGTACTTC.